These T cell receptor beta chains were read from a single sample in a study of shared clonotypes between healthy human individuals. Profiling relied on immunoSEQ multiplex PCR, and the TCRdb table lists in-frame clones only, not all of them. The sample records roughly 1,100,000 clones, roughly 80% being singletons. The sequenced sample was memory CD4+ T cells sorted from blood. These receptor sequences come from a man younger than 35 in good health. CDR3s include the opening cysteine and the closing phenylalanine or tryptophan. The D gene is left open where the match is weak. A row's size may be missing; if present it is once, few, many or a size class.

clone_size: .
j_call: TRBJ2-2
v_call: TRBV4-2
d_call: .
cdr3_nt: TGTGCCAGCGCTTACTCATGGGGTACAGCAAACACCGGGGAGCTGTTTTTT
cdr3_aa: CASAYSWGTANTGELFF

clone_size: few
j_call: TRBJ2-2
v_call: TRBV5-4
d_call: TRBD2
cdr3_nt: TGTGCCAGCAGCTTGAGTAGCGGGGGGGCCCACACCGGGGAGCTGTTTTTT
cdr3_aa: CASSLSSGGAHTGELFF

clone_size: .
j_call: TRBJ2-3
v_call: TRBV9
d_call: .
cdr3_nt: TGTGCCAGCAGCGTAGGGTCGGGGGCCCAGCGGGCCACAGATACGCAGTATTTT
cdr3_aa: CASSVGSGAQRATDTQYF

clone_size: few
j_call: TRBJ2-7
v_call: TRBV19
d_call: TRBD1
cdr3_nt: TGTGCCAGTTGCCAGGGGGCCTACGAGCAGTACTTC
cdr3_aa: CASCQGAYEQYF

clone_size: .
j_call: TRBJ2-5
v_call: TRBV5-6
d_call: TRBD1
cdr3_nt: TGTGCCAGCAGCAGGGGACAGGGCAAGCAAGAGACCCAGTACTTC
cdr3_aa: CASSRGQGKQETQYF

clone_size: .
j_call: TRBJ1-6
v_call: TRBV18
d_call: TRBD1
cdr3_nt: TGTGCCAGCTCACCACAGGGGGCGCAAAATAATTCACCCCTCCACTTT
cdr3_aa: CASSPQGAQNNSPLHF

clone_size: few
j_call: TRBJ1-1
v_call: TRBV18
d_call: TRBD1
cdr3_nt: TGTGCCAGCTCACCAGTCACAGGGGGGTTCAACACTGAAGCTTTCTTT
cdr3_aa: CASSPVTGGFNTEAFF

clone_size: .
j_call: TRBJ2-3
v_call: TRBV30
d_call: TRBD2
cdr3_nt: TGTGCCGGGTGGACTAGCGGGAGTGATACGCAGTATTTT
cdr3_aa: CAGWTSGSDTQYF

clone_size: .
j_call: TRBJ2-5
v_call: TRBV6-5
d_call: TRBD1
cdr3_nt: TGTGCCAGCAGTCAAGGGACAGGGGGCGCGACCCAGTACTTC
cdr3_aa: CASSQGTGGATQYF

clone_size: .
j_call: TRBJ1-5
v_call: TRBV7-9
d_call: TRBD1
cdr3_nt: TGTGCCAGCAGCTTAGGACCGAACAGGGGTGGCGGCAATCAGCCCCAGCATTTT
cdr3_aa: CASSLGPNRGGGNQPQHF

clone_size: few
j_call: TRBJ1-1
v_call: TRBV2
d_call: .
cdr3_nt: TGTGCCAGCAGTGCAAGCGTGGAAGCTTTCTTT
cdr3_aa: CASSASVEAFF